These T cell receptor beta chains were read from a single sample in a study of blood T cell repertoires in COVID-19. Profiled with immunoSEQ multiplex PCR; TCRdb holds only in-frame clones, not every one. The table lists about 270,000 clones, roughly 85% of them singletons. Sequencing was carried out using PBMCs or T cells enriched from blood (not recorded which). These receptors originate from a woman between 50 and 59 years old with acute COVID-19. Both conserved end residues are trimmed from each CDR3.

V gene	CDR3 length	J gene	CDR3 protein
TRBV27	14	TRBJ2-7	ASSVGRTGARYEQY
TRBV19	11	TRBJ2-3	AVGPSGGDTQY
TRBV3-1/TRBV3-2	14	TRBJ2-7	ASSQLLAGAAYEQY
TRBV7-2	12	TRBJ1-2	ASSLAQTNYGYT
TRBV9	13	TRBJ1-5	ASSRTGERGQPQH
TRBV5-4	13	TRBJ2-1	ASSLDRGRDNEQF
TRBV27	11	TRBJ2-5	ASSLRGPETQY
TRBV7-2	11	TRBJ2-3	ASSWRETDTQY
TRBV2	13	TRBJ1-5	ASSDGGRGNQPQH
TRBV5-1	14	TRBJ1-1	ASSSGLGQSNTEAF
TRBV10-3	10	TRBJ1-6	ASQGPTSPLH
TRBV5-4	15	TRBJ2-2	ASSPFTGVTNTGELF
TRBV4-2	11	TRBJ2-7	ASSQDSGYEQY
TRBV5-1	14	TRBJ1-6	ASSRDSGTSNSPLH
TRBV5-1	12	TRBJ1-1	ASRVGSVDTEAF
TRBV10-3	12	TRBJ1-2	AISGSGTGYGYT
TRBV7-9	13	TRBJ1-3	ASSLGQNSGNTIY
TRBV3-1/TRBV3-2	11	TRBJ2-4	ASSQNKGHIQY
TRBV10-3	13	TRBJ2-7	ATGDPGLPTYEQY
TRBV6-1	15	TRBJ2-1	ASSEAWTPSSYNEQF
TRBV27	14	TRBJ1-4	ASSLLAGRIREKLF
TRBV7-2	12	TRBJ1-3	ASMQGGSGNTIY
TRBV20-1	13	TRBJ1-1	SASRPLRGNTEAF
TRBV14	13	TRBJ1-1	ASSQGYAGGTEAF
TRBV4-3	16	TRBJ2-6	ASSLFGLAFSGANVLT
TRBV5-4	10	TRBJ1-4	ASSWDREKLF
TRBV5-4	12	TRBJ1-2	ASSWRGALNGYT
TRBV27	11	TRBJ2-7	ASPGLRSYEQY
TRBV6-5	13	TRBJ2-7	ASSYERGASYEQY
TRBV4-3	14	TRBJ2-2	ASSLTRGGLDGELF
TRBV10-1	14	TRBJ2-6	ASSVEENSGANVLT